This TCR beta chain was identified during a study of blood T cells in healthy people across ages. This clonotype has more than one count but fewer than ten. With V trimmed by 5 bases and J by 5 bases, 5 bases remained unmatched. Germline assignment: CDR1 KGHDR and CDR2 SFDVKD. The CDR3 consists of 14 residues. The use of a sample-barcoded 5' primer and a J-beta primer mix characterized a second PCR of roughly 6 to 11 cycles. TCRdb reprocessed the 5' RACE reads via MiXCR and lists one record per CDR3 protein. This table has around 780,000 distinct CDR3 sequences, more than 25% appearing once. The authors isolated at least 7 million PBMCs per sample. The amount of total RNA extracted per sample was at least 5.5 micrograms. The sample was also reused in another study, on T cells of mothers and their children. From that second work: The people who donated were a few healthy Caucasian mothers and their six children. Whatever RNA was extracted went entirely into cDNA synthesis, at approximately 1.4 ug per 15 ul.

The TCR sequence derives from a boy between 10 and 17 years old in good health. Material: blood. The chain recombines TRBV24-1 with TRBJ1-5; 7 positions agree with TRBD1. Written as DNA, the CDR3 is TGTGCCACCAGTGCGGGACAGCTAGATCAGCCCCAGCATTTT. This encodes CATSAGQLDQPQHF.